The rows below give T cell receptor beta chains drawn from one sample of a study of post-analysis software for immune sequencing data. From the PCR reads, TCRdb called clonotypes with MiXCR, one entry per CDR3 protein. This sample has hundreds of thousands of distinct CDR3 sequences, with approximately 33% found just once. Sequencing used blood. The source of these receptors is a girl aged 5-17 years with multiple sclerosis. CDR3s include the opening cysteine and the closing phenylalanine or tryptophan. The order of the fields is V gene, J gene, D gene, clone size, CDR3 protein, CDR3 DNA. A D gene is named only where the DNA matches it firmly. Only some rows state a clone size, as once, few, many or a class for expanded clones.

V: TRBV12-3/TRBV12-4
J: TRBJ1-2
D: NA
size: NA
CDR3: CASSPGSGVGYTF
DNA: TGTGCCAGCAGTCCCGGTTCCGGGGTCGGCTACACCTTC

V: TRBV4-1
J: TRBJ2-3
D: TRBD2
size: NA
CDR3: CASSHSGTSGDTQYF
DNA: TGCGCCAGCAGCCATTCAGGGACTAGCGGCGATACGCAGTATTTT

V: TRBV6-5
J: TRBJ2-1
D: TRBD2
size: NA
CDR3: CASSYLVAGGQDRYNEQFF
DNA: TGTGCCAGCAGTTACCTGGTAGCGGGGGGTCAAGATAGATACAATGAGCAGTTCTTC

V: TRBV5-1
J: TRBJ2-7
D: NA
size: many
CDR3: CASSLQGGGSYEQYF
DNA: TGCGCCAGCAGCTTGCAGGGGGGGGGCTCCTACGAGCAGTACTTC

V: TRBV11-2
J: TRBJ2-7
D: NA
size: few
CDR3: CASSLEARATYEQYF
DNA: TGTGCCAGCAGCTTAGAAGCCAGGGCGACGTACGAGCAGTACTTC

V: TRBV10-3
J: TRBJ2-5
D: TRBD1
size: NA
CDR3: CAIKGQGEETQYF
DNA: TGTGCCATCAAGGGACAGGGAGAAGAGACCCAGTACTTC

V: TRBV10-3
J: TRBJ1-2
D: NA
size: NA
CDR3: CATNTETTYGYTF
DNA: TGTGCCACCAATACTGAGACCACCTATGGCTACACCTTC

V: TRBV5-1
J: TRBJ1-2
D: NA
size: NA
CDR3: CASSSGRTYGCTF
DNA: TGCGCCAGCAGCTCCGGACGGACTTATGGCTGCACCTTC

V: TRBV27
J: TRBJ2-3
D: NA
size: many
CDR3: CASRLSTDTQYF
DNA: TGTGCCAGCAGACTTAGCACAGATACGCAGTATTTT

V: TRBV7-9
J: TRBJ2-7
D: TRBD1
size: NA
CDR3: CASSFPGTASYEQYF
DNA: TGTGCCAGCAGCTTTCCCGGGACAGCCTCCTACGAGCAGTACTTC

V: TRBV5-1
J: TRBJ1-2
D: NA
size: once
CDR3: CAGSLEGGAPRGYTF
DNA: TGCGCCGGCAGCCTAGAGGGAGGAGCCCCTCGGGGCTACACCTTC

V: TRBV4-2
J: TRBJ1-1
D: NA
size: NA
CDR3: CASSQAKGEVYGNTEAFF
DNA: TGTGCCAGCAGCCAAGCAAAGGGAGAGGTTTACGGGAACACTGAAGCTTTCTTT

V: TRBV29-1
J: TRBJ2-1
D: NA
size: NA
CDR3: CSVDRRTLLAYNEQFF
DNA: TGCAGCGTGGACAGACGGACGCTTCTCGCCTACAATGAGCAGTTCTTC

V: TRBV18
J: TRBJ2-7
D: TRBD1
size: few
CDR3: CASSPSRGPYEQYF
DNA: TGTGCCAGCTCCCCAAGCAGGGGGCCCTACGAGCAGTACTTC

V: TRBV27
J: TRBJ2-7
D: NA
size: few
CDR3: CASSFNSLYEQYF
DNA: TGTGCCAGCAGTTTCAACAGTCTCTACGAGCAGTACTTC

V: TRBV12-3/TRBV12-4
J: TRBJ1-2
D: TRBD1
size: NA
CDR3: CASSFSGGGYGYTF
DNA: TGTGCCAGCAGTTTTTCAGGGGGGGGCTATGGCTACACCTTC

V: TRBV12-5
J: TRBJ2-3
D: NA
size: NA
CDR3: CASGSTGLHGTDTQYF
DNA: TGTGCTAGTGGAAGTACAGGGCTTCACGGGACAGATACGCAGTATTTT

V: TRBV6-6
J: TRBJ2-2
D: NA
size: NA
CDR3: CASSYGVNTGELFF
DNA: TGTGCCAGCAGTTACGGGGTGAACACCGGGGAGCTGTTTTTT

V: TRBV6-5
J: TRBJ1-4
D: TRBD1
size: few
CDR3: CASSSNRGREKLFF
DNA: TGTGCCAGCAGTTCGAACAGGGGTCGGGAAAAACTGTTTTTT

V: TRBV5-1
J: TRBJ2-7
D: TRBD1
size: few
CDR3: CASSSQGGQGHYEQYF
DNA: TGCGCCAGCAGCTCACAGGGGGGACAGGGCCACTACGAGCAGTACTTC

V: TRBV5-1
J: TRBJ2-2
D: NA
size: NA
CDR3: CASSLVARGVTGELFF
DNA: TGCGCCAGCAGCTTGGTGGCTAGAGGTGTCACCGGGGAGCTGTTTTTT

V: TRBV29-1
J: TRBJ2-7
D: NA
size: NA
CDR3: CSVTVLYEQYF
DNA: TGCAGCGTTACGGTCCTCTACGAGCAGTACTTC

V: TRBV20-1
J: TRBJ2-5
D: NA
size: NA
CDR3: CSAFIDGEETQYF
DNA: TGCAGTGCCTTCATTGACGGGGAAGAGACCCAGTACTTC

V: TRBV5-6
J: TRBJ2-3
D: TRBD2
size: NA
CDR3: CVSSGGPNTDTQYF
DNA: TGTGTCAGCAGCGGGGGGCCGAACACAGATACGCAGTATTTT

V: TRBV12-3/TRBV12-4
J: TRBJ2-6
D: NA
size: few
CDR3: CASSPRTVSPSGANVLTF
DNA: TGTGCCAGCAGCCCCCGGACAGTATCCCCTTCTGGGGCCAACGTCCTGACTTTC

V: TRBV6-4
J: TRBJ2-7
D: TRBD1
size: NA
CDR3: CASSDRGQGRTEQYF
DNA: TGTGCCAGCAGTGACAGGGGACAGGGGAGGACCGAGCAGTACTTC

V: TRBV9
J: TRBJ2-7
D: NA
size: NA
CDR3: CASSVQSESYEQYF
DNA: TGTGCCAGCAGCGTACAGTCGGAATCCTACGAGCAGTACTTC

V: TRBV7-3
J: TRBJ2-1
D: NA
size: NA
CDR3: CASSLGLATGNEQFF
DNA: TGTGCCAGCAGCTTAGGGCTAGCGACGGGGAATGAGCAGTTCTTC

V: TRBV3-1
J: TRBJ2-2
D: NA
size: NA
CDR3: CASSQELGSSTGELFF
DNA: TGTGCCAGCAGCCAAGAGCTTGGTTCGAGCACCGGGGAGCTGTTTTTT

V: TRBV12-3/TRBV12-4
J: TRBJ2-2
D: NA
size: NA
CDR3: CASSLLQGNTGELFF
DNA: TGTGCCAGCAGTTTATTACAGGGAAACACCGGGGAGCTGTTTTTT

V: TRBV5-6
J: TRBJ2-7
D: TRBD1
size: NA
CDR3: CASSLANRDRSNEQYF
DNA: TGTGCCAGCAGCCTGGCGAACCGGGACAGGAGCAACGAGCAGTACTTC

V: TRBV20-1
J: TRBJ1-1
D: NA
size: NA
CDR3: CSAIVFMNTEAFF
DNA: TGCAGTGCTATAGTGTTTATGAACACTGAAGCTTTCTTT

V: TRBV6-6
J: TRBJ2-5
D: TRBD2
size: NA
CDR3: CASSYSSGGAWGTQYF
DNA: TGTGCCAGCAGTTACTCTAGCGGGGGGGCCTGGGGGACCCAGTACTTC

V: TRBV29-1
J: TRBJ2-7
D: NA
size: many
CDR3: CSVEVGGSLDEQYF
DNA: TGCAGCGTTGAAGTAGGAGGGAGTCTGGACGAGCAGTACTTC

V: TRBV7-2
J: TRBJ1-1
D: TRBD1
size: NA
CDR3: CASSLQGADTEAFF
DNA: TGTGCCAGCAGCCTACAGGGGGCGGACACTGAAGCTTTCTTT

V: TRBV7-2
J: TRBJ2-5
D: NA
size: NA
CDR3: CASSPQKAETQYF
DNA: TGTGCCAGCAGCCCTCAAAAGGCGGAGACCCAGTACTTC

V: TRBV5-1
J: TRBJ2-5
D: TRBD1
size: NA
CDR3: CASSLGNRGETQYF
DNA: TGCGCCAGCAGCTTGGGAAACAGGGGAGAGACCCAGTACTTC

V: TRBV3-1
J: TRBJ1-5
D: TRBD1
size: NA
CDR3: CASSLDRRNQPQHF
DNA: TGTGCCAGCAGCCTGGACAGGCGCAATCAGCCCCAGCATTTT

V: TRBV6-5
J: TRBJ1-1
D: NA
size: few
CDR3: CASSWGHNTEAFF
DNA: TGTGCCAGCAGTTGGGGACATAACACTGAAGCTTTCTTT

V: TRBV6-6
J: TRBJ1-5
D: NA
size: many
CDR3: CASSPQGGNQPQHF
DNA: TGTGCCAGCAGTCCTCAGGGAGGGAATCAGCCCCAGCATTTT

V: TRBV19
J: TRBJ1-1
D: NA
size: few
CDR3: CASSIWGARDTEAFF
DNA: TGTGCCAGTAGTATATGGGGGGCGCGTGACACTGAAGCTTTCTTT

V: TRBV7-9
J: TRBJ1-2
D: TRBD1
size: NA
CDR3: CASSPPGQGTSNYGYTF
DNA: TGTGCCAGCAGCCCTCCGGGACAGGGTACCTCTAACTATGGCTACACCTTC

V: TRBV2
J: TRBJ2-7
D: NA
size: NA
CDR3: CASSDLVGSYEQYF
DNA: TGTGCCAGCAGTGATTTAGTGGGGTCCTACGAGCAGTACTTC

V: TRBV28
J: TRBJ2-1
D: TRBD1
size: few
CDR3: CASSSGAPGQGAGNEQFF
DNA: TGTGCCAGCAGCAGCGGGGCACCGGGACAGGGGGCGGGTAATGAGCAGTTCTTC

V: TRBV24-1
J: TRBJ2-1
D: TRBD2
size: NA
CDR3: CATSDSTRGSGLAGLDEQFF
DNA: TGTGCCACCAGTGACTCGACGAGGGGTTCCGGACTAGCGGGGTTGGATGAGCAGTTCTTC

V: TRBV29-1
J: TRBJ2-2
D: TRBD1
size: NA
CDR3: CSVDSGTANTGELFF
DNA: TGCAGCGTCGATTCCGGGACAGCCAACACCGGGGAGCTGTTTTTT

V: TRBV6-1
J: TRBJ1-1
D: TRBD1
size: NA
CDR3: CASSERGPNTEAFF
DNA: TGTGCCAGCAGTGAGAGGGGGCCGAACACTGAAGCTTTCTTT

V: TRBV29-1
J: TRBJ1-2
D: TRBD1
size: NA
CDR3: CSVADRGYGYTF
DNA: TGCAGCGTTGCGGACAGGGGCTATGGCTACACCTTC

V: TRBV27
J: TRBJ1-1
D: NA
size: NA
CDR3: CASSLFRGLNTEAFF
DNA: TGTGCCAGCAGTTTATTCCGGGGCTTGAACACTGAAGCTTTCTTT

V: TRBV20-1
J: TRBJ1-5
D: NA
size: NA
CDR3: CSATEGGAGNQPQHF
DNA: TGCAGTGCTACTGAGGGAGGAGCGGGAAATCAGCCCCAGCATTTT

V: TRBV4-1
J: TRBJ2-1
D: NA
size: NA
CDR3: CASSQEPGSNEQFF
DNA: TGCGCCAGCAGCCAAGAACCGGGAAGCAATGAGCAGTTCTTC

V: TRBV20-1
J: TRBJ2-5
D: NA
size: few
CDR3: CSARDLGTQYF
DNA: TGCAGTGCTAGAGATTTGGGGACCCAGTACTTC